This T cell receptor beta chain was profiled in a study of regulatory T cells in long-lasting Graves disease. Study observations and caveats: Patients with persistent disease showed a bias toward TRBV28, TRBJ1-2 and TRBJ2-5.

The sample holds many counts of this clonotype. Its matching antigen is unknown. Construction of TCR beta libraries relied on iRepertoire HTBI primers and on Arm-PCR targeting CDR3 regions. As originally analysed: From all samples, identification returned some 15 TRBJ and about 63 TRBV segments. TCRdb reanalysed the multiplex PCR reads using MiXCR and keeps one entry per CDR3 protein. Clone size and V and J calls follow TCRdb, not the original study. The sample consists of 360,000 or so distinct CDR3 sequences, about 17% of them appearing once. The time point here: newly diagnosed GD, antithyroid drugs for less than 3 months. RNA isolated from PBMCs was used to make the TCR library. Germline trimming cut 0 bases from V and 1 base from J; bases unmatched to any gene: 9. The CDR3 runs to 18 residues. Germline CDR1 is PRHDT and CDR2 is FYEKMQ (reference sequence). The sample was also reused in another study, on T cells in Graves' hyperthyroidism and ophthalmopathy. From that study: Patients were aged 18 to 65, had disease duration under 2 months, and had newly diagnosed hyperthyroidism. Together with thyroid ultrasound, orbital computed tomography, serum thyroxine and TRAb, clinical symptoms were used for diagnoses.

This chain uses TRBV13 with TRBJ1-5; 7 bases are shared with TRBD1. The sequencing used peripheral blood mononuclear cells (PBMCs), collected at new diagnosis, from a patient treated with antithyroid drugs. The TCR originated in a woman aged 18-29 years with Graves disease. The CDR3 bases are TGTGCCAGCAGCTTAGGTGGTAAAGGGGGCGGGAGCAATCAGCCCCAGCATTTT. It is translated as CASSLGGKGGGSNQPQHF.